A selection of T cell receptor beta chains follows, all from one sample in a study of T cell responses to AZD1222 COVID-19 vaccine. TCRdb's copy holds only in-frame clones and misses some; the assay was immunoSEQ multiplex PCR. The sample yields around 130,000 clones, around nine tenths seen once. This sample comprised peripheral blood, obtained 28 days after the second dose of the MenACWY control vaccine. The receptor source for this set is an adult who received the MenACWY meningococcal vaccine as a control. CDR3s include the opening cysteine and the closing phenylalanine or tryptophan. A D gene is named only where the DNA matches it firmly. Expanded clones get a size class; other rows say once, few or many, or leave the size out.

cdr3_aa: CASTRHVSDYGYTF
cdr3_nt: TGCGCCAGCACCAGGCATGTTAGCGACTATGGCTACACCTTC
j_call: TRBJ1-2
clone_size: .
v_call: TRBV10-2
cdr3_length: 14
d_call: .

cdr3_aa: CASSARFPGELFF
cdr3_nt: TGTGCCAGCAGCGCCCGGTTCCCCGGGGAGCTGTTTTTT
j_call: TRBJ2-2
clone_size: once
v_call: TRBV7-2
cdr3_length: 13
d_call: .

cdr3_aa: CASSLPGTGTYNEQFF
cdr3_nt: TGTGCCAGCAGCTTGCCCGGGACAGGGACCTACAATGAGCAGTTCTTC
j_call: TRBJ2-1
clone_size: .
v_call: TRBV5-4
cdr3_length: 16
d_call: TRBD1

cdr3_aa: CASSSGRVNEKLFF
cdr3_nt: TGTGCCAGTAGTTCTGGCAGGGTTAATGAAAAACTGTTTTTT
j_call: TRBJ1-4
clone_size: .
v_call: TRBV19
cdr3_length: 14
d_call: .

cdr3_aa: CATRTGGRYQETQYF
cdr3_nt: TGTGCCACCCGGACAGGGGGCCGTTACCAAGAGACCCAGTACTTC
j_call: TRBJ2-5
clone_size: .
v_call: TRBV5-4
cdr3_length: 15
d_call: TRBD1

cdr3_aa: CASSPRQAPYNEQFF
cdr3_nt: TGTGCCAGCAGCCCGCGACAGGCCCCCTACAATGAGCAGTTCTTC
j_call: TRBJ2-1
clone_size: .
v_call: TRBV11-3
cdr3_length: 15
d_call: .

cdr3_aa: CASSSTSVISGNTIYF
cdr3_nt: TGTGCCAGCAGCTCCACCTCCGTTATCTCTGGAAACACCATATATTTT
j_call: TRBJ1-3
clone_size: .
v_call: TRBV7-9
cdr3_length: 16
d_call: .

cdr3_aa: CASSLSTGELFF
cdr3_nt: TGTGCCAGCAGCTTGTCTACCGGGGAGCTGTTTTTT
j_call: TRBJ2-2
clone_size: .
v_call: TRBV7-6
cdr3_length: 12
d_call: .

cdr3_aa: CASSGPSGGYEQYF
cdr3_nt: TGTGCCAGCAGCGGCCCCTCTGGGGGCTACGAGCAGTACTTC
j_call: TRBJ2-7
clone_size: .
v_call: TRBV6-5
cdr3_length: 14
d_call: .

cdr3_aa: CATSEPRQGRNEQFF
cdr3_nt: TGTGCCACCAGTGAGCCAAGACAGGGTAGGAATGAGCAGTTCTTC
j_call: TRBJ2-1
clone_size: .
v_call: TRBV24-1
cdr3_length: 15
d_call: TRBD1

cdr3_aa: CASSKAAGALNVRLGTDTQYF
cdr3_nt: TGTGCCAGCAGCAAAGCTGCGGGGGCGCTTAACGTCCGGCTAGGCACAGATACGCAGTATTTT
j_call: TRBJ2-3
clone_size: .
v_call: TRBV21-1
cdr3_length: 21
d_call: .

cdr3_aa: CASSSPAYSGNTIYF
cdr3_nt: TGTGCCAGCAGTTCGCCGGCCTACTCTGGAAACACCATATATTTT
j_call: TRBJ1-3
clone_size: .
v_call: TRBV6-2/TRBV6-3
cdr3_length: 15
d_call: .

cdr3_aa: CAISEGPPTYEQYF
cdr3_nt: TGTGCCATCAGTGAGGGGCCGCCTACCTACGAGCAGTACTTC
j_call: TRBJ2-7
clone_size: .
v_call: TRBV10-3
cdr3_length: 14
d_call: .

cdr3_aa: CASSSQGVVGELFF
cdr3_nt: TGCGCCAGCAGCTCACAGGGGGTGGTCGGGGAGCTGTTTTTT
j_call: TRBJ2-2
clone_size: .
v_call: TRBV5-1
cdr3_length: 14
d_call: TRBD1

cdr3_aa: CASSSLAEAQETQYF
cdr3_nt: TGTGCCAGCAGCTCACTAGCGGAGGCCCAAGAGACCCAGTACTTC
j_call: TRBJ2-5
clone_size: .
v_call: TRBV7-6
cdr3_length: 15
d_call: TRBD2

cdr3_aa: CSASMGGTWTGELFF
cdr3_nt: TGCAGTGCTAGTATGGGGGGCACGTGGACCGGGGAGCTGTTTTTT
j_call: TRBJ2-2
clone_size: .
v_call: TRBV20-1
cdr3_length: 15
d_call: .

cdr3_aa: CASSTTGTGNRANEKLFF
cdr3_nt: TGCGCCAGCAGCACCACCGGGACAGGGAATAGAGCTAATGAAAAACTGTTTTTT
j_call: TRBJ1-4
clone_size: .
v_call: TRBV5-1
cdr3_length: 18
d_call: TRBD1

cdr3_aa: CASSQGQGPNQPQHF
cdr3_nt: TGTGCCAGCAGCCAAGGACAGGGACCAAATCAGCCCCAGCATTTT
j_call: TRBJ1-5
clone_size: .
v_call: TRBV3-1/TRBV3-2
cdr3_length: 15
d_call: TRBD1

cdr3_aa: CASSPQQGRELFF
cdr3_nt: TGTGCCAGCTCACCTCAACAGGGCCGGGAGCTGTTTTTT
j_call: TRBJ2-2
clone_size: .
v_call: TRBV18
cdr3_length: 13
d_call: .

cdr3_aa: CASSSPSGGYNEQFF
cdr3_nt: TGCGCCAGCAGTTCTCCTAGCGGGGGTTACAATGAGCAGTTCTTC
j_call: TRBJ2-1
clone_size: .
v_call: TRBV4-1
cdr3_length: 15
d_call: TRBD2

cdr3_aa: CAWSGSGRRNEQFF
cdr3_nt: TGTGCCTGGAGTGGGAGCGGGAGGCGTAATGAGCAGTTCTTC
j_call: TRBJ2-1
clone_size: .
v_call: TRBV30
cdr3_length: 14
d_call: TRBD2

cdr3_aa: CSVEGPSGNTDTQYF
cdr3_nt: TGCAGCGTTGAGGGGCCTAGCGGTAACACAGATACGCAGTATTTT
j_call: TRBJ2-3
clone_size: .
v_call: TRBV29-1
cdr3_length: 15
d_call: TRBD2

cdr3_aa: CASSAWTGSASYEQYF
cdr3_nt: TGTGCCAGCAGCGCATGGACAGGGAGTGCCTCCTACGAGCAGTACTTC
j_call: TRBJ2-7
clone_size: .
v_call: TRBV14
cdr3_length: 16
d_call: TRBD1

cdr3_aa: CASSEEPTATYEQYF
cdr3_nt: TGTGCCAGCAGTGAAGAGCCTACGGCCACCTACGAGCAGTACTTC
j_call: TRBJ2-7
clone_size: once
v_call: TRBV2
cdr3_length: 15
d_call: .

cdr3_aa: CASSSTGTALYGYTF
cdr3_nt: TGTGCCAGCAGTTCCACCGGGACAGCCCTATATGGCTACACCTTC
j_call: TRBJ1-2
clone_size: .
v_call: TRBV6-2/TRBV6-3
cdr3_length: 15
d_call: TRBD1

cdr3_aa: CASSLPDTQYF
cdr3_nt: TGTGCCAGCAGCTTGCCAGATACGCAGTATTTT
j_call: TRBJ2-3
clone_size: .
v_call: TRBV7-9
cdr3_length: 11
d_call: .

cdr3_aa: CASSLGEGLGGELFF
cdr3_nt: TGCGCCAGCAGCCTCGGGGAAGGGCTAGGCGGGGAGCTGTTTTTT
j_call: TRBJ2-2
clone_size: .
v_call: TRBV5-1
cdr3_length: 15
d_call: .

cdr3_aa: CASSVMGGSPLHF
cdr3_nt: TGCGCCAGCAGTGTCATGGGGGGTTCACCCCTCCACTTT
j_call: TRBJ1-6
clone_size: .
v_call: TRBV5-1
cdr3_length: 13
d_call: .

cdr3_aa: CASSPSRETFGYTF
cdr3_nt: TGTGCCAGCTCACCATCGAGGGAAACCTTTGGCTACACCTTC
j_call: TRBJ1-2
clone_size: .
v_call: TRBV18
cdr3_length: 14
d_call: .

cdr3_aa: CASSESGNQPQHF
cdr3_nt: TGTGCCAGCAGTGAATCGGGCAATCAGCCCCAGCATTTT
j_call: TRBJ1-5
clone_size: .
v_call: TRBV6-1
cdr3_length: 13
d_call: .

cdr3_aa: CASYLRGRTEAFF
cdr3_nt: TGTGCCAGCTATCTGAGGGGGCGGACTGAAGCTTTCTTT
j_call: TRBJ1-1
clone_size: .
v_call: TRBV28
cdr3_length: 13
d_call: TRBD1

cdr3_aa: CASSFRGEQPQHF
cdr3_nt: TGTGCCAGCAGTTTTAGGGGGGAACAGCCCCAGCATTTT
j_call: TRBJ1-5
clone_size: .
v_call: TRBV28
cdr3_length: 13
d_call: .

cdr3_aa: CASSPGSNGSPLHF
cdr3_nt: TGTGCCAGCAGCCCCGGGAGTAATGGTTCACCCCTCCACTTT
j_call: TRBJ1-6
clone_size: .
v_call: TRBV28
cdr3_length: 14
d_call: .

cdr3_aa: CASSGQGEGYTF
cdr3_nt: TGTGCCAGTAGTGGACAGGGTGAGGGCTACACCTTC
j_call: TRBJ1-2
clone_size: .
v_call: TRBV19
cdr3_length: 12
d_call: TRBD1

cdr3_aa: CASTDRLGKGYTF
cdr3_nt: TGTGCCAGCACGGACAGGCTAGGTAAAGGCTACACCTTC
j_call: TRBJ1-2
clone_size: .
v_call: TRBV11-2
cdr3_length: 13
d_call: TRBD1

cdr3_aa: CASSSWTGQGNTIYF
cdr3_nt: TGTGCCAGCAGCTCGTGGACAGGGCAGGGAAACACCATATATTTT
j_call: TRBJ1-3
clone_size: .
v_call: TRBV11-2
cdr3_length: 15
d_call: TRBD1

cdr3_aa: CASSQTGQSTYEQYF
cdr3_nt: TGTGCCAGCAGCCAGACAGGTCAAAGCACGTACGAGCAGTACTTC
j_call: TRBJ2-7
clone_size: .
v_call: TRBV3-1/TRBV3-2
cdr3_length: 15
d_call: .

cdr3_aa: CASSTDRAGYTF
cdr3_nt: TGTGCCAGCAGTACGGACAGGGCCGGCTACACCTTC
j_call: TRBJ1-2
clone_size: .
v_call: TRBV28
cdr3_length: 12
d_call: TRBD1

cdr3_aa: CASSPPRDEPHEQFF
cdr3_nt: TGTGCCAGCAGCCCTCCCCGGGACGAGCCCCATGAGCAGTTCTTC
j_call: TRBJ2-1
clone_size: .
v_call: TRBV11-2
cdr3_length: 15
d_call: .

cdr3_aa: CAISATSGQSGELFF
cdr3_nt: TGTGCCATCAGTGCGACTAGCGGGCAAAGCGGGGAGCTGTTTTTT
j_call: TRBJ2-2
clone_size: once
v_call: TRBV10-3
cdr3_length: 15
d_call: TRBD2

cdr3_aa: CASSPGLSTDTQYF
cdr3_nt: TGTGCCAGCAGCCCGGGCCTCAGCACAGATACGCAGTATTTT
j_call: TRBJ2-3
clone_size: once
v_call: TRBV9
cdr3_length: 14
d_call: .

cdr3_aa: CASSDRANDEQFF
cdr3_nt: TGTGCCAGCAGCGACAGGGCGAACGATGAGCAGTTCTTC
j_call: TRBJ2-1
clone_size: .
v_call: TRBV13
cdr3_length: 13
d_call: TRBD1

cdr3_aa: CASSLSGYEQYF
cdr3_nt: TGTGCCAGCAGTTTATCCGGTTACGAGCAGTACTTC
j_call: TRBJ2-7
clone_size: .
v_call: TRBV28
cdr3_length: 12
d_call: .